This T cell receptor (beta chain) was sequenced for a study of T cells in Graves' hyperthyroidism and ophthalmopathy. Diagnoses used clinical symptoms, serum thyroxine and TRAb, thyroid ultrasound and orbital computed tomography. The CDR3 consists of 17 residues. Germline V gene sequence: CDR1 SGHTA, CDR2 FQGNSA. V gave up 4 bases and J gave up 4 bases; unmatched junction bases: 13. Amplified TCR beta CDR3 regions derived from RNA transcripts. The study used the HTBI primer set for a first-round RT-PCR of the TCR CDR3. TCRdb recomputed calls from the multiplex PCR reads with MiXCR, one row per CDR3 protein. The sample yields around 520,000 distinct CDR3 sequences, 11% to 15% seen once. Study findings and constraints: Researchers found most expanded thyroid clonotypes above 0.001 in blood as well.

This clonotype was seen a few times. No antigen is known for it. Specimen: blood. The sequence derives from a woman in her thirties or forties with Graves' hyperthyroidism. The rearrangement uses TRBV7-2 and TRBJ1-5; 7 bases line up with TRBD1. In nucleotides, the CDR3 is TGTGCCAGCAGCTCCCCTGCACAGGGGAGACCTAATCAGCCCCAGCATTTT. It codes for CASSSPAQGRPNQPQHF.